The 23 T cell receptor beta chains below all came from one sample that was sequenced in a study of T cell responses to AZD1222 COVID-19 vaccine. Clones were sequenced by immunoSEQ multiplex PCR, and TCRdb holds only the in-frame ones, with some missing. This sample yields roughly 40,000 clones, of which approximately 85% are seen a single time; approximately 26% belongs to the top ten. The material sequenced was peripheral blood, taken 28 days after the second dose of the MenACWY control vaccine. These receptors were collected from an adult who received the MenACWY meningococcal vaccine as a control.

This clone was seen more than once but under ten times. The gene calls are TRBV6-4 and TRBJ2-3; 7 nucleotides align to TRBD2. The J segment lost 2 bases and the V segment lost 4 bases, leaving 6 bases of the junction unmatched. Germline CDR1 is MRHNA and CDR2 is SNTAGT. The CDR3 is made up of 15 amino acids. The CDR3 DNA follows: TGTGCCAGCAGTGCCACAGCGGGAACCACAGATACGCAGTATTTT. This translates into CASSATAGTTDTQYF.

The chain combines TRBV27 with TRBJ2-7, with D unclear. Trimming shortened V by 3 bases and J by 1 base, and 22 bases separated the two germline ends. Germline V lookup: CDR1 MNHEY, CDR2 SMNVEV (reference sequence). This CDR3 is built from 18 residues. This CDR3 reads CASSFPWFQDALSYEQYF. In nucleotides, the CDR3 is TGTGCCAGCAGTTTCCCCTGGTTCCAGGACGCACTATCCTACGAGCAGTACTTC.

The chain is built from TRBV28 and TRBJ2-7; 12 nucleotides align to TRBD1. The V gene end was trimmed by 10 bases and the J gene end by 6 bases; junction bases not matched to a gene: 19. CDR1 is MDHEN and CDR2 is SYDVKM in the germline V gene. The CDR3 consists of 17 residues. CDR3 region: CATETGTGGAGVGEQYF. Here the CDR3 DNA reads TGTGCCACCGAGACAGGGACAGGGGGCGCCGGGGTAGGCGAGCAGTACTTC.

The rearrangement links TRBV28 to TRBJ1-2; 7 positions match TRBD1. Per the germline V gene, CDR1 is MDHEN and CDR2 is SYDVKM. CDR3 length: 17 residues. V lost 6 bases, J lost 0 bases, and 13 bases stayed unmatched. The CDR3: CASRPTTWDRTNYGYTF. The CDR3 DNA follows: TGTGCCAGCAGGCCGACGACTTGGGACAGAACTAACTATGGCTACACCTTC.

The chain uses TRBV7-9 and TRBJ2-5; D unclear. The CDR3 runs to 11 residues. With 3 bases removed from V and 9 bases from J, the gap between germline ends came to 8 bases. Germline values: CDR1 SEHNR, CDR2 FQNEAQ (reference sequence). The CDR3 reads CASSFDRAQYF. Here the CDR3 DNA reads TGTGCCAGCAGCTTTGACCGGGCCCAGTACTTC. The full variable domain, in which reference TRBV7-9 and TRBJ2-5 provide the parts outside the CDR3, is DTGVSQNPRHKITKRGQNVTFRCDPISEHNRLYWYRQTLGQGPEFLTYFQNEAQLEKSRLLSDRFSAERPKGSFSTLEIQRTEQGDSAMYLCASSFDRAQYFGPGTRLLVL.

The V call is TRBV30, the J call TRBJ1-2; D is perhaps TRBD1 (6 bases). This CDR3 is 14 amino acids long. Germline CDR1 is GTSNPN and CDR2 is SVGIG (reference sequence). Trimming removed 3 bases from V and 0 bases from J, with 11 bases in between. The CDR3 here is CAWRLRGANYGYTF. The CDR3 coding sequence is TGTGCCTGGAGGCTCAGGGGAGCTAACTATGGCTACACCTTC.

The chain is built from TRBV28 and TRBJ1-2, with 8 bases matching TRBD1. Germline-derived CDR1 and CDR2 are MDHEN and SYDVKM. Trimming removed 5 bases from V and 6 bases from J; junction bases left unmatched: 14. This CDR3 is 16 amino acids long. The CDR3 DNA reads TGTGCCAGCAGTCCTAGAGGACAGGGTTCCCTAAATGGCTACACCTTC. This sequence encodes CASSPRGQGSLNGYTF.

The CDR3 spells CASSEANRRGVNQPQHF. The CDR3, as DNA: TGTGCCAGCAGTGAAGCAAACAGGCGGGGGGTCAATCAGCCCCAGCATTTT. The chain recombines TRBV6-1 with TRBJ1-5; D possibly corresponds to TRBD1 (5 bases). Germline-derived CDR1 and CDR2 are MNHNS and SASEGT. The CDR3 spans 17 residues. V lost 0 bases and J lost 3, with 15 bases in between.

This clone was detected only once. The chain recombines TRBV30 with TRBJ2-7; a possible D gene is TRBD1 (5 bases). CDR1 and CDR2 (germline): GTSNPN, SVGIG (reference sequence). This CDR3 comprises 14 residues. V lost 7 bases to trimming and J lost 0 bases, with 16 bases between them. CDR3 DNA sequence: TGTGCCTCTACCAGGTGGGGCATCTCCTACGAGCAGTACTTC. Translated: CASTRWGISYEQYF.

V is TRBV25-1 and J is TRBJ2-6; D unclear. The CDR3 spans 16 residues. The V end was cut by 4 bases, the J end by 2 bases, with 12 bases between. Germline V gene sequence: CDR1 MGHDK, CDR2 SYGVNS. The CDR3 nucleotides are TGTGCCAGCAGTGGGAGCACACTTACTGGGGCCAACGTCCTGACTTTC. Encoded protein: CASSGSTLTGANVLTF.

The chain employs TRBV3-1 (or the pseudogene TRBV3-2) and TRBJ2-7; 9 bases map to TRBD1. The CDR3 spans 14 residues. Germline loops: CDR1 LGHDT, CDR2 YNNKEL (reference sequence). With 4 bases clipped from V and 4 bases from J, the junction kept 5 bases outside the gene matches. CDR3 region: CASSPTGGGYEQYF. DNA for the CDR3: TGTGCCAGCAGCCCGACAGGGGGGGGTTACGAGCAGTACTTC.

The rearrangement links TRBV23-1 to TRBJ2-1; D unresolved. TRBV23-1 is an open reading frame whose function is uncertain. The CDR3 loop spans 15 amino acids. V was trimmed by 4 bases and J by 3 bases, leaving 13 bases between them. CDR3 sequence reads: CASSPGLRFYNEQFF. CDR3 sequence (DNA): TGCGCCAGCAGTCCCGGCCTGAGATTCTACAATGAGCAGTTCTTC.

This clone was detected a few times. The V and J genes are TRBV11-1 and TRBJ1-2; D gene unclear. The CDR3 consists of 12 residues. Trimming took off 5 bases at V and 7 bases at J, with 11 bases between the two ends. From germline, CDR1 is SGHAT and CDR2 FQDESV (reference sequence). CDR3 DNA sequence: TGTGCCAGCAGCGGGTCTAGGACTGGCTACACCTTC. Protein: CASSGSRTGYTF.

The genes are TRBV9 and TRBJ2-1; 10 nucleotides match TRBD2. V was clipped by 4 bases and J by 10 bases; unmatched bases: 11. Germline V gene lookup returns CDR1 SGDLS and CDR2 YYNGEE. The CDR3 is made up of 15 amino acids. CDR3 sequence: CASSKPASGSWEQFF. For the CDR3, the DNA is TGTGCCAGCAGCAAGCCGGCTAGCGGGAGCTGGGAGCAGTTCTTC. Looking up the rest from reference TRBV9 and TRBJ2-1 gives the full variable domain: DSGVTQTPKHLITATGQRVTLRCSPRSGDLSVYWYQQSLDQGLQFLIQYYNGEERAKGNILERFSAQQFPDLHSELNLSSLELGDSALYFCASSKPASGSWEQFFGPGTRLTVL.

The V call is TRBV29-1, the J call TRBJ2-1; 7 nucleotides line up with TRBD2. Per germline, CDR1 SQVTM and CDR2 ANQGSEA. V shed 4 bases, J shed 7 bases, and the junction held 10 bases outside the gene matches. The CDR3 covers 14 residues. The CDR3 DNA reads as TGCAGCGTTGTGGCGGGAGCGGGGTTAAATGAGCAGTTCTTC. Its translation is CSVVAGAGLNEQFF.

V is TRBV7-3 and J is TRBJ2-1; D is perhaps TRBD1 (6 bases). The CDR3 contains 14 residues. Germline CDR1 reads SGHTA; CDR2 reads FQGTGA. V lost 3 bases and J 1 base, leaving 7 bases between the germline ends. This CDR3 is CASSFGQSYNEQFF. CDR3 nucleotide sequence: TGTGCCAGCAGCTTCGGACAGTCCTACAATGAGCAGTTCTTC.

Only a few counts were recorded for this clone. This sequence joins TRBV21-1 and TRBJ2-7; the table assigns TRBD2, which was not confirmed against the DNA. TRBV21-1 is listed as a pseudogene. CDR3 size: 15 residues. For the CDR3, the DNA is TGTGCCAGCAGCAACTGGACTAGCGGGGCGTACGAGCAGTACTTC. Translated: CASSNWTSGAYEQYF.

V is TRBV21-1 and J is TRBJ2-3; no DNA check was done on the table's D call, TRBD1. TRBV21-1 represents a pseudogene. This CDR3 has 16 residues. CDR3: CASSKVRQGSTDTQYF. The DNA for the CDR3 is TGTGCCAGCAGCAAAGTCCGACAGGGTTCCACAGATACGCAGTATTTT.

The J gene is TRBJ2-2, the V gene TRBV18; D is uncertain. V was trimmed by 3 bases and J by 4 bases, leaving 15 bases between them. Per the germline V gene, CDR1 is KGHSH and CDR2 is LQKENI. The CDR3 sequence is 16 residues long. The CDR3 bases are TGTGCCAGCTCACCCTCGGCACCCCCGGGCACCGGGGAGCTGTTTTTT. It codes for CASSPSAPPGTGELFF.

The chain combines TRBV19 with TRBJ2-3; tentatively, D is TRBD1 (5 bases). The V end was cut by 2 bases, the J end by 4 bases, with 7 bases between. CDR1 is LNHDA and CDR2 is SQIVND in the germline V gene (reference sequence). The CDR3 is 13 residues long. The CDR3 nucleotides read TGTGCCAGTAGTATACAGGGATCAGATACGCAGTATTTT. Amino acid sequence: CASSIQGSDTQYF.

The chain is built from TRBV5-1 and TRBJ2-7; 7 bases line up with TRBD1. J was trimmed by 6 bases and V by 4 bases; bases with no gene match: 10. Germline CDR1 SGHRS, CDR2 YFSETQ. The CDR3 totals 14 residues. The chain's CDR3 is CASSQPGQNTEQYF. CDR3 DNA: TGCGCCAGCAGCCAGCCGGGACAGAATACCGAGCAGTACTTC. Combining the CDR3 with reference TRBV5-1 and TRBJ2-7 gives the whole variable domain KAGVTQTPRYLIKTRGQQVTLSCSPISGHRSVSWYQQTPGQGLQFLFEYFSETQRNKGNFPGRFSGRQFSNSRSEMNVSTLELGDSALYLCASSQPGQNTEQYFGPGTRLTVT.

The chain recombines TRBV7-6 with TRBJ2-5; D remains ambiguous. Germline V gene lookup returns CDR1 SGHVS and CDR2 FNYEAQ. The length of the CDR3 is 15 residues. The V and J ends lost 4 bases and 1 base respectively, with 13 bases between them. The CDR3 sequence is CASSSTRPSQETQYF. The CDR3, as DNA: TGTGCCAGCAGCTCGACCCGGCCAAGCCAAGAGACCCAGTACTTC.

This chain connects TRBV24-1 to TRBJ2-3; 7 bases fit TRBD2. With 4 bases clipped from V and 7 bases from J, the junction kept 7 bases outside the gene matches. Germline lookup yields CDR1 KGHDR and CDR2 SFDVKD. This CDR3 contains 14 residues. In nucleotides, the CDR3 is TGTGCCACCAGTGAGGGCGGGAGATCGTATACGCAGTATTTT. This encodes CATSEGGRSYTQYF.